Following are 27 T cell receptor beta chains from one sample sequenced in a study of shared clonotypes between healthy human individuals. Using immunoSEQ multiplex PCR, the repertoire was profiled, and TCRdb retains in-frame clones only, with some absent. Here the sample spans some 2.1 million clones, about 95% being singletons. Positive CCR7 selection of CD45RO-negative cells yielded the naive CD8 cells, and terminally differentiated effector memory CD45RA+ cells were excluded. Sequencing used naive CD8+ T cells sorted from blood. The receptor source for this set is a man younger than 30 in good health.

This clone was seen just once. V usage is TRBV9 and J usage is TRBJ1-2; possibly TRBD1 for D (6 bases). Deletions cut 3 bases from V and 0 bases from J, with 12 bases between. The germline gives CDR1 SGDLS, CDR2 YYNGEE. The CDR3 contains 15 residues. The CDR3 is CASSAPGVPNYGYTF. CDR3 nucleotides: TGTGCCAGCAGCGCCCCAGGGGTTCCTAACTATGGCTACACCTTC.

Regarding this clone: At the DNA level, this CDR3 is encoded by other sequences in the same sample as well. The chain is built from TRBV7-9 and TRBJ2-7; D ambiguous. Trimming shortened V by 5 bases and J by 3 bases, and 5 bases separated the two germline ends. CDR1 is SEHNR and CDR2 is FQNEAQ in the germline V gene (reference sequence). The CDR3 consists of 11 residues. CDR3 amino acids: CASSPNYEQYF. CDR3 sequence (DNA): TGTGCCAGCAGCCCCAACTACGAGCAGTACTTC.

The chain uses TRBV12-5 and TRBJ2-1, with a weak D call TRBD2 (6 bases). Trimming removed 6 bases at V and 7 bases at J, with 22 bases between. Germline-derived CDR1 and CDR2 are LGHNT and FRNRAP. CDR3 length equals 16 residues. In DNA, the CDR3 is TGTGCTAGTGGGTTCCTGGGCGGGGCAGGGTGGAATGAGCAGTTCTTC. Translated: CASGFLGGAGWNEQFF.

The table lists this clone with a count of one. The chain has TRBV4-1 and TRBJ2-2; tentatively, D is TRBD1 or TRBD2 (5 bases each). The germline V and J ends were trimmed by 3 bases and 6 bases, with 8 bases remaining between them. The germline V gene has CDR1 MGHRA and CDR2 YSYEKL. The CDR3 has 13 amino acids. The CDR3 spells CASSHEGSGELFF. The CDR3 DNA is TGCGCCAGCAGCCACGAGGGGTCCGGGGAGCTGTTTTTT.

The chain carries TRBV6-1 and TRBJ2-7; D call uncertain. The CDR3 consists of 12 residues. Between the trimmed V and J ends, which lost 2 bases and 7 bases, there was a span of 9 bases. Germline V CDR1 and CDR2: MNHNS, SASEGT. CDR3 region: CASSEPGVEQYF. As DNA, the CDR3 is TGTGCCAGCAGTGAACCCGGAGTGGAGCAGTACTTC.

The chain carries TRBV7-9 and TRBJ2-1; no reliable D call. Germline CDR1 and CDR2: SEHNR and FQNEAQ (reference sequence). Trimming took 0 bases from V and 13 from J, leaving 10 bases between them. This CDR3 has 12 amino acids. In nucleotides, the CDR3 is TGTGCCAGCAGCTTAGCGCTACGAGCACAGTTCTTC. Protein product: CASSLALRAQFF. The whole variable domain, filled in from reference TRBV7-9 and TRBJ2-1, reads DTGVSQNPRHKITKRGQNVTFRCDPISEHNRLYWYRQTLGQGPEFLTYFQNEAQLEKSRLLSDRFSAERPKGSFSTLEIQRTEQGDSAMYLCASSLALRAQFFGPGTRLTVL.

This chain joins TRBV27 and TRBJ1-5; TRBD1 matches 9 bases. CDR3 length: 14 amino acids. Germline V gene data show CDR1 as MNHEY and CDR2 as SMNVEV (reference sequence). With 4 bases clipped from V and 6 bases from J, the junction kept 4 bases outside the gene matches. CDR3 region: CASSYGTGFQPQHF. The DNA of the CDR3 is TGTGCCAGCAGTTACGGGACAGGGTTTCAGCCCCAGCATTTT.

The gene calls are TRBV27 and TRBJ2-2, with a tentative D call TRBD1 (6 bases). Looked up from germline, CDR1 is MNHEY and CDR2 is SMNVEV (reference sequence). With 6 bases removed from V and 1 base from J, the gap between germline ends came to 18 bases. The CDR3 extends over 17 amino acids. This chain's CDR3 is CASSTDLNRVNTGELFF. The CDR3 DNA is TGTGCCAGCAGCACCGATTTGAACAGGGTGAACACCGGGGAGCTGTTTTTT.

This chain connects TRBV19 to TRBJ1-3, with D possibly being TRBD1 (5 bases). Germline CDR1 is LNHDA and CDR2 is SQIVND (reference sequence). The CDR3 covers 16 residues. V was shortened by 5 bases and J by 0 bases, with 14 bases between the two germline ends. CDR3 DNA: TGTGCCAGTAGTCGAAGGGACGGAAGCTCTGGAAACACCATATATTTT. It specifies CASSRRDGSSGNTIYF.

The gene calls are TRBV28 and TRBJ2-7; no clear D. The CDR3 totals 13 residues. Trimming pared 0 bases from V and 3 bases from J, leaving 6 bases between. The germline gives CDR1 MDHEN, CDR2 SYDVKM. The CDR3 region is CASSLWDGYEQYF. Here the CDR3 DNA reads TGTGCCAGCAGTTTATGGGACGGCTACGAGCAGTACTTC.

In this sample, this clone turned up once. V is TRBV9 and J is TRBJ1-2; perhaps TRBD1 as D (5 bases). The V gene lost 3 bases and the J gene lost 3 bases, with 18 bases spanning the gap. The CDR3 totals 16 residues. Germline values: CDR1 SGDLS, CDR2 YYNGEE. The CDR3: CASSANPRKGDYGYTF. The CDR3 DNA reads as TGTGCCAGCAGCGCCAACCCTCGTAAAGGGGACTATGGCTACACCTTC. Supplemented by reference TRBV9 and TRBJ1-2, the full variable domain reads DSGVTQTPKHLITATGQRVTLRCSPRSGDLSVYWYQQSLDQGLQFLIQYYNGEERAKGNILERFSAQQFPDLHSELNLSSLELGDSALYFCASSANPRKGDYGYTFGSGTRLTVV.

The chain links TRBV5-1 to TRBJ1-2; D remains unclear. Germline CDR1 is SGHRS and CDR2 is YFSETQ. V dropped 4 bases and J dropped 6 bases, with 13 bases sitting between them. The CDR3 extends over 13 amino acids. Here the CDR3 reads CASSAENPDGYTF. The DNA of the CDR3 is TGCGCCAGCAGCGCGGAAAATCCAGATGGCTACACCTTC.

The V gene is TRBV4-3, the J gene TRBJ2-5; D may be TRBD2 (6 bases). This CDR3 has 15 residues. The V gene lost 1 base and the J gene lost 5 bases, with 14 bases spanning the gap. The V gene's germline CDR1 is LGHNA and CDR2 YSLEER. The DNA for the CDR3 is TGCGCCAGCAGCCAAGTCGCGACGGGGAGGGAGACCCAGTACTTC. Residues: CASSQVATGRETQYF.

In regard to this clone: The sample contains more than one DNA sequence encoding this CDR3. V is TRBV9 and J is TRBJ1-5, with D possibly matching TRBD1 (6 bases). The V end lost 4 bases, the J end lost 5 bases, and 10 bases lay between the germline ends. Germline V lookup: CDR1 SGDLS, CDR2 YYNGEE. The CDR3 is 13 residues long. Here the CDR3 reads CASSPTGDQPQHF. CDR3 bases: TGTGCCAGCAGCCCGACAGGAGATCAGCCCCAGCATTTT. The entire variable domain, with the rest obtained from reference TRBV9 and TRBJ1-5, is as follows: DSGVTQTPKHLITATGQRVTLRCSPRSGDLSVYWYQQSLDQGLQFLIQYYNGEERAKGNILERFSAQQFPDLHSELNLSSLELGDSALYFCASSPTGDQPQHFGDGTRLSIL.

The gene calls are TRBV6-1 and TRBJ2-3; 8 positions match TRBD1. The CDR3 length is 15 residues. V shed 7 bases and J 0 bases; nucleotides not matched to a gene: 6. Germline CDR1 and CDR2: MNHNS and SASEGT. The CDR3, as DNA: TGTGCCAGCACCACGACAGGGGCTAGCACAGATACGCAGTATTTT. Its translation is CASTTTGASTDTQYF.

CDR3 DNA: TGTGCCAGCAGCTTAGAGGATAGCACTGAAGCTTTCTTT. Protein: CASSLEDSTEAFF. The chain couples TRBV7-2 to TRBJ1-1; D is undetermined. This CDR3 is 13 amino acids long. Trimming removed 1 base from V and 4 bases from J, with 7 bases in between. Per germline, CDR1 SGHTA and CDR2 FQGNSA.

The V call is TRBV13, the J call TRBJ2-5; weak D call: TRBD1 (6 bases). Germline lookup yields CDR1 PRHDT and CDR2 FYEKMQ (reference sequence). This CDR3 is built from 15 residues. Trimming took 3 bases from V and 3 from J, leaving 14 bases between them. The CDR3: CASSFPGEVEETQYF. CDR3 DNA sequence: TGTGCCAGCAGCTTTCCAGGGGAAGTCGAAGAGACCCAGTACTTC.

The rearrangement uses TRBV6-4 and TRBJ2-2, with D perhaps matching TRBD1 (5 bases). Germline V CDR1 and CDR2: MRHNA, SNTAGT. This CDR3 comprises 14 residues. The V end was cut by 8 bases, the J end by 7 bases, with 17 bases between. Here the CDR3 reads CASGSGNVNGELFF. The CDR3 coding sequence is TGTGCCAGCGGATCAGGGAACGTGAACGGGGAGCTGTTTTTT.

This clone was detected once. The chain joins TRBV6-1 to TRBJ2-1; TRBD2 matches at 7 bases. Germline CDR1 is MNHNS and CDR2 is SASEGT. The CDR3 has 14 amino acids. Trimming cost V 5 bases and J 2 bases; bases outside gene matches: 3. The CDR3 loop reads CASSRGDPYNEQFF. The CDR3 nucleotides are TGTGCCAGCAGTCGGGGGGATCCCTACAATGAGCAGTTCTTC.

This clone was observed a single time. The rearrangement links TRBV30 to TRBJ2-3; a weak D match, TRBD1 (6 bases). The CDR3 runs 15 residues. Trimming removed 1 base at V and 1 base at J, with 12 bases between. CDR1 is GTSNPN and CDR2 is SVGIG in the germline V gene (reference sequence). The CDR3, as DNA: TGTGCCTGGAGTGGCTGGGCAGGGGGCACAGATACGCAGTATTTT. Protein sequence: CAWSGWAGGTDTQYF. The entire variable domain, with the rest obtained from reference TRBV30 and TRBJ2-3, is as follows: SQTIHQWPATLVQPVGSPLSLECTVEGTSNPNLYWYRQAAGRGLQLLFYSVGIGQISSEVPQNLSASRPQDRQFILSSKKLLLSDSGFYLCAWSGWAGGTDTQYFGPGTRLTVL.

The V call is TRBV5-1, the J call TRBJ2-5; tentatively, D is TRBD1 (5 bases). V was shortened by 0 bases and J by 2 bases, with 5 bases between the two germline ends. The germline gives CDR1 SGHRS, CDR2 YFSETQ. The CDR3 has 13 amino acids. DNA for the CDR3: TGCGCCAGCAGCTTGGGGACACAAGAGACCCAGTACTTC. The encoded protein is CASSLGTQETQYF.

The rearrangement links TRBV7-9 to TRBJ2-1; 8 bases fit TRBD2. The CDR3 is made up of 14 amino acids. J gave up 8 bases and V 5 bases, and 8 bases lay outside the gene matches. Germline V lookup: CDR1 SEHNR, CDR2 FQNEAQ (reference sequence). The CDR3 reads CASSRAGGEYEQFF. Here the CDR3 DNA reads TGTGCCAGCAGCAGGGCGGGAGGAGAATATGAGCAGTTCTTC.

The V call is TRBV6-1, the J call TRBJ2-2; the match to TRBD1 covers 10 bases. The CDR3 extends over 16 amino acids. Germline trimming cut 2 bases from V and 6 bases from J; bases unmatched to any gene: 6. Germline V gives CDR1 MNHNS, CDR2 SASEGT. The CDR3 DNA is TGTGCCAGCAGTGAAAGAGACAGGGGGCGGGCCGGGGAGCTGTTTTTT. It yields the protein CASSERDRGRAGELFF.

The gene calls are TRBV28 and TRBJ2-7; TRBD1 is a possible D gene (6 bases). The CDR3 runs to 15 residues. Germline-derived CDR1 and CDR2 are MDHEN and SYDVKM. Trimming stripped 5 bases from V and 4 bases from J, with 18 bases between. CDR3 in amino acids: CASSPRTAPKYEQYF. The DNA of the CDR3 is TGTGCCAGCAGTCCTAGGACAGCACCTAAATACGAGCAGTACTTC.

The chain carries TRBV11-2 and TRBJ2-1; 7 positions match TRBD1. The CDR3 has 14 residues. V lost 6 bases to trimming and J lost 5 bases; unmatched junction nucleotides: 7. Germline V gene sequence: CDR1 SGHAT, CDR2 FQNNGV. The CDR3 reads CASSRTGTDNEQFF. The CDR3 DNA follows: TGTGCCAGCAGTCGAACCGGGACAGACAATGAGCAGTTCTTC.

This clone is a singleton in its sample. A read error may account for a junction end that differs from germline. This sequence joins TRBV6-1 and TRBJ1-3, with a weak D call TRBD1 (6 bases). Germline V gene sequence: CDR1 MNHNS, CDR2 SASEGT. The CDR3 is made up of 15 amino acids. CDR3 sequence (DNA): TGTGACAGCAGTGAGCAGGGGCACGCTGGAAACACCATATATTTT. As protein: CDSSEQGHAGNTIYF.

The V and J genes are TRBV9 and TRBJ2-3; D is unresolved. The ends were cut back, 4 bases at V and 7 bases at J, with 19 bases in the middle. The CDR3 loop spans 15 amino acids. Germline-derived CDR1 and CDR2 are SGDLS and YYNGEE. CDR3 sequence reads: CASSPMDQPGHTQYF. The CDR3, as DNA: TGTGCCAGCAGCCCAATGGACCAGCCCGGGCATACGCAGTATTTT.